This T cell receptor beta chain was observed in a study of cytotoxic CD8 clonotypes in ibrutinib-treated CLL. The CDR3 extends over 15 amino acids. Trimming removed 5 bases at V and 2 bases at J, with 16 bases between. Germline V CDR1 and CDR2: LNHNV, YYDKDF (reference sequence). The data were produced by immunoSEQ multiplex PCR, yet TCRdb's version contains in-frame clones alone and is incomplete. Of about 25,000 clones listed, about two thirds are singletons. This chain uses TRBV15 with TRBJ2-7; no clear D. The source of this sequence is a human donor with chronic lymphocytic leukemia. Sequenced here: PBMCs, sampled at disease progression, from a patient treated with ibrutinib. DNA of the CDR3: TGTGCCACCAGCCCAAGGACCCGCCCGGCCTACGAGCAGTACTTC. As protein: CATSPRTRPAYEQYF.